These T cell receptor beta chains were read from a single sample in a study of siplizumab effects on memory and regulatory T cells. This table comes from immunoSEQ multiplex PCR, and its TCRdb copy is limited to in-frame clones, with some not included. The data show tens of thousands of clones, with around 90% seen just once and approximately 31% held by the top ten. Sequences were obtained from CD8+ T cells sorted from blood. The origin of the receptors is a human donor in good health. Both conserved end residues are part of each CDR3. The D gene is left open where the match is weak. Size is omitted from some rows. Given values are once, few, many or a class for expanded clones.

D,size,length,V,J,CDR3,DNA
NA,NA,12,TRBV11-2,TRBJ2-7,CASSFINYEQYF,TGTGCCAGCAGCTTCATCAACTACGAGCAGTACTTC
NA,few,14,TRBV4-1,TRBJ2-5,CASSQDVGPETQYF,TGCGCCAGCAGCCAAGATGTCGGGCCAGAGACCCAGTACTTC
NA,NA,14,TRBV6-5,TRBJ2-5,CASSSGTAQETQYF,TGTGCCAGCAGTTCCGGGACTGCCCAAGAGACCCAGTACTTC
NA,once,13,TRBV6-5,TRBJ1-2,CASSLDLGRGYTF,TGTGCCAGCAGCCTAGACCTGGGCCGCGGCTACACCTTC
TRBD1,once,16,TRBV6-5,TRBJ1-2,CASSSFPDRGHHGYTF,TGTGCCAGCAGTTCCTTTCCCGACAGGGGGCATCATGGCTACACCTTC
NA,NA,13,TRBV5-5,TRBJ2-3,CASSLNTGDTQYF,TGTGCCAGCAGCTTGAATACGGGCGATACGCAGTATTTT
NA,NA,13,TRBV6-1,TRBJ2-7,CASGVPGYYEQYF,TGTGCCAGCGGCGTTCCCGGATACTACGAGCAGTACTTC
TRBD1,NA,16,TRBV23-1,TRBJ2-7,CASSQSHGQGFYEQYF,TGCGCCAGCAGTCAATCGCACGGACAGGGGTTCTACGAGCAGTACTTC
TRBD1,NA,17,TRBV29-1,TRBJ2-6,CSVEEGDRDSGANVLTF,TGCAGCGTTGAAGAGGGCGACAGGGACTCTGGGGCCAACGTCCTGACTTTC
NA,once,14,TRBV18,TRBJ1-1,CASSPVGGNTEAFF,TGTGCCAGCTCACCGGTGGGGGGGAACACTGAAGCTTTCTTT
NA,once,14,TRBV5-5,TRBJ2-7,CASSLDWVSYEQYF,TGTGCCAGCAGCTTGGATTGGGTCTCCTACGAGCAGTACTTC
NA,NA,14,TRBV9,TRBJ2-7,CASSVAVGAYEQYF,TGTGCCAGCAGCGTAGCGGTGGGTGCCTACGAGCAGTACTTC
NA,once,13,TRBV27,TRBJ2-7,CASSLLRGYEQYF,TGTGCCAGCAGTTTACTGAGGGGGTACGAGCAGTACTTC
TRBD2,NA,16,TRBV5-6,TRBJ2-1,CASSRRLAGGAAEQFF,TGTGCCAGCAGCAGACGGCTAGCGGGGGGGGCTGCTGAGCAGTTCTTC
NA,NA,14,TRBV6-5,TRBJ2-7,CASSYGDSSYEQYF,TGTGCCAGCAGTTACGGCGACAGCTCCTACGAGCAGTACTTC
NA,NA,14,TRBV6-1,TRBJ1-1,CASTPWGENTEAFF,TGTGCCAGCACCCCGTGGGGGGAGAACACTGAAGCTTTCTTT
TRBD1,NA,17,TRBV5-4,TRBJ1-6,CASSLEQGAGVRSPLHF,TGTGCCAGCAGCTTGGAGCAGGGGGCCGGTGTCAGATCACCCCTCCACTTT
NA,NA,15,TRBV13,TRBJ2-7,CASTSTYLLSYEQYF,TGTGCCAGCACCTCGACATACTTACTCTCCTACGAGCAGTACTTC
TRBD2,NA,17,TRBV4-1,TRBJ2-2,CASSQSWGGGYTGELFF,TGCGCCAGCAGTCAGTCCTGGGGCGGGGGATACACCGGGGAGCTGTTTTTT
NA,NA,15,TRBV27,TRBJ2-7,CASSSQLTDLYEQYF,TGTGCCAGCAGTTCTCAATTGACAGACTTATACGAGCAGTACTTC
NA,NA,14,TRBV6-5,TRBJ2-3,CASSYSGESDTQYF,TGTGCCAGCAGTTACTCAGGGGAGTCAGATACGCAGTATTTT
NA,NA,15,TRBV6-5,TRBJ1-2,CASSYSIGDGPGYTF,TGTGCCAGCAGTTACTCGATAGGGGACGGCCCTGGCTACACCTTC
TRBD1,NA,13,TRBV6-4,TRBJ1-5,CASSHRGFQPQHF,TGTGCCAGCAGTCACAGGGGATTCCAGCCCCAGCATTTT
NA,NA,14,TRBV15,TRBJ2-3,CATSRVPSADTQYF,TGTGCCACCAGCAGAGTCCCTTCGGCAGATACGCAGTATTTT
NA,NA,11,TRBV5-4,TRBJ1-2,CASSLGWGYTF,TGTGCCAGCAGCCTAGGTTGGGGCTACACCTTC
NA,NA,16,TRBV9,TRBJ1-5,CASSVWTELRNQPQHF,TGTGCCAGCAGCGTTTGGACAGAACTTAGAAATCAGCCCCAGCATTTT
TRBD1,NA,14,TRBV27,TRBJ2-7,CASSYRGFTREQYF,TGTGCCAGCAGTTACAGGGGGTTTACTCGGGAGCAGTACTTC
NA,NA,15,TRBV6-5,TRBJ2-5,CASSPTSLEGETQYF,TGTGCCAGCAGTCCTACATCTTTGGAGGGAGAGACCCAGTACTTC
NA,NA,12,TRBV29-1,TRBJ2-7,CSVEGNEYEQYF,TGCAGCGTTGAAGGCAACGAGTACGAGCAGTACTTC
NA,NA,13,TRBV7-2,TRBJ2-7,CASRPDGSYEQYF,TGTGCCAGCAGACCGGACGGCTCCTACGAGCAGTACTTC